The T cell receptor beta chain described here comes from a study of CD8 T cells in ankylosing spondylitis. Study-wide results and caveats: About 8 highly homologous variants made up a TCR beta motif, and this motif appeared characteristic of ankylosing spondylitis blood.

One entry per CDR3 protein results from TCRdb running MiXCR on the 5' RACE reads. The table lists under 550,000 distinct CDR3 sequences, 20% to 30% of them singletons. The CDR3 is 15 amino acids. Germline CDR1 and CDR2: DFQATT and SNEGSKA (reference sequence). Unmatched junction bases numbered 5, after V lost 1 base and J lost 6 bases. This clonotype was detected a few times. Its antigen is not identified. The chain carries TRBV20-1 and TRBJ2-2; 10 bases map to TRBD2. Sequences were obtained from blood, either unsorted or a sorted T cell fraction (not recorded which). The source is a male donor with ankylosing spondylitis. CDR3 bases: TGCAGTGCTAGAGGTTTAGGGACTAGCGCCGGGGAGCTGTTTTTT. Translation: CSARGLGTSAGELFF.